The 14 T cell receptor beta chains given below trace back to one sample, sequenced in a study of shared T cell receptors in the human thymus. This table comes from immunoSEQ multiplex PCR, and its TCRdb copy is limited to in-frame clones, with some not included. The profile shows hundreds of thousands of clones, 75% to 85% of them singletons. The same data also went into a second study, on human thymus T cells.

The sample comprised thymocytes. All receptors come from a boy under three years old with a congenital heart defect.

CDR3 loop: CASSHSDRTPYEQYF. CDR3 nucleotide sequence: TGCGCCAGCAGCCATTCAGACAGGACCCCCTACGAGCAGTACTTC. The chain recombines TRBV4-3 with TRBJ2-7; maybe TRBD1 (6 bases). CDR3 size: 15 residues. CDR1 and CDR2 (germline): LGHNA, YSLEER. V was clipped by 3 bases and J by 2 bases, with 14 bases between them.

The J gene is TRBJ1-4, the V gene TRBV30, with 7 positions matching TRBD1. Trimming took 3 bases from V and 5 from J; bases not matched to a gene: 6. Germline CDR1 reads GTSNPN; CDR2 reads SVGIG (reference sequence). The CDR3 contains 14 residues. The CDR3 bases are TGTGCCTGGAGGGGGGGACAGCAAAATGAAAAACTGTTTTTT. Protein product: CAWRGGQQNEKLFF.

The chain couples TRBV5-1 to TRBJ2-7; 7 nucleotides align to TRBD1. The CDR3 contains 15 residues. Germline loops: CDR1 SGHRS, CDR2 YFSETQ. J was trimmed by 2 bases and V by 4 bases; bases with no gene match: 9. CDR3 in amino acids: CASSPTGVHPYEQYF. The CDR3 DNA is TGCGCCAGCAGCCCCACAGGGGTCCACCCCTACGAGCAGTACTTC.

The chain links TRBV6-1 to TRBJ1-3; D is unclear. The germline V gene encodes CDR1 MNHNS and CDR2 SASEGT. CDR3 length equals 11 residues. The V end lost 7 bases, the J end lost 4 bases, and 5 bases lay between the germline ends. The chain's CDR3 is CASTQGNTIYF. CDR3 sequence (DNA): TGTGCCAGCACCCAGGGAAACACCATATATTTT.

The chain combines TRBV5-1 with TRBJ2-7; D is perhaps TRBD2 (6 bases). The germline CDR1 and CDR2 sequences are SGHRS and YFSETQ. The CDR3 runs 14 residues. Deletions cut 3 bases from V and 4 bases from J, with 14 bases between. The CDR3 reads CASSSARGGYEQYF. CDR3 nucleotides: TGCGCCAGCAGCTCGGCGCGGGGTGGTTACGAGCAGTACTTC. The whole variable domain, filled in from reference TRBV5-1 and TRBJ2-7, reads KAGVTQTPRYLIKTRGQQVTLSCSPISGHRSVSWYQQTPGQGLQFLFEYFSETQRNKGNFPGRFSGRQFSNSRSEMNVSTLELGDSALYLCASSSARGGYEQYFGPGTRLTVT.

The DNA for the CDR3 is TGTGCCATCAGTGGAGGGTACGAGCAGTACTTC. Its protein is CAISGGYEQYF. The V call is TRBV10-3, the J call TRBJ2-7, with D tentatively TRBD2 (5 bases). CDR3 length equals 11 residues. Germline CDR1 ENHRY, CDR2 SYGVKD. V lost 4 bases and J 4 bases, leaving 5 bases between the germline ends.

This clone was seen more than once but under ten times. The chain recombines TRBV5-6 with TRBJ1-2; 9 bases fit TRBD1. Germline values: CDR1 SGHDT, CDR2 YYEEEE. The CDR3 extends over 16 amino acids. V trimming: 0 bases; J trimming: 0 bases; junction bases outside the gene matches: 3. CDR3 sequence (DNA): TGTGCCAGCAGCTTGGGACAGGGGGTGGCTAACTATGGCTACACCTTC. It specifies CASSLGQGVANYGYTF.

V is TRBV2 and J is TRBJ2-7, with D maybe TRBD2 (5 bases). The V gene's germline CDR1 is SNHLY and CDR2 FYNNEI. The CDR3 has 16 amino acids. V was trimmed by 0 bases and J by 0 bases, leaving 12 bases between them. The chain's CDR3 is CASSEASSGLSYEQYF. The CDR3 bases are TGTGCCAGCAGTGAAGCGTCCAGCGGACTCTCCTACGAGCAGTACTTC.

The chain recombines TRBV6-6 with TRBJ1-1, with D possibly TRBD1 on 5 matching bases. Germline CDR1 MNHNY, CDR2 SVGAGI (reference sequence). Trimming took off 7 bases at V and 0 bases at J, with 9 bases between the two ends. The CDR3 runs to 13 residues. The CDR3: CASTRTLNTEAFF. CDR3 in DNA: TGTGCCAGCACTCGGACACTGAACACTGAAGCTTTCTTT.

This rearrangement joins TRBV6-1 to TRBJ1-2; possible D gene TRBD1, 5 bases. CDR1 and CDR2 from the germline V gene are MNHNS and SASEGT. The CDR3 loop spans 12 amino acids. The V gene lost 0 bases and the J gene lost 11 bases, with 10 bases spanning the gap. In DNA form, the CDR3 reads TGTGCCAGCAGTGAAGCGCGGGGGAGATACACCTTC. Protein product: CASSEARGRYTF.

The chain recombines TRBV14 with TRBJ2-1; 13 nucleotides align to TRBD2. This CDR3 is built from 16 residues. After removal of 2 bases from V and 6 bases from J, the junction contained 4 bases not matched to a gene. Germline V gives CDR1 SGHDN, CDR2 FVKESK. For the CDR3, the DNA is TGTGCCAGCAGCCAAACTAGCGGGAGGGTTACCAATGAGCAGTTCTTC. This encodes CASSQTSGRVTNEQFF.

V and J are TRBV15 and TRBJ2-4; TRBD1 matches 7 bases. The CDR3 length is 16 residues. Trimming took 3 bases from V and 6 from J; bases not matched to a gene: 11. Germline values: CDR1 LNHNV, CDR2 YYDKDF (reference sequence). In DNA, the CDR3 is TGTGCCACCAGCAGGGGAACCGGGACAGTAAGAAACATTCAGTACTTC. Translation: CATSRGTGTVRNIQYF.

The chain carries TRBV7-3 and TRBJ2-7; D possibly corresponds to TRBD2 (5 bases). Trimming shortened V by 0 bases and J by 7 bases, and 13 bases separated the two germline ends. CDR1 and CDR2 from the germline V gene are SGHTA and FQGTGA. The CDR3 is made up of 14 amino acids. Written as DNA, the CDR3 is TGTGCCAGCAGCTTAACCCGGCTCACGGGGGAGCAGTACTTC. Protein: CASSLTRLTGEQYF.

In its sample, this clone was seen a few times. The chain is built from TRBV9 and TRBJ2-3; 8 bases line up with TRBD2. Germline assignment: CDR1 SGDLS and CDR2 YYNGEE. The J segment lost 5 bases and the V segment lost 2 bases, leaving 10 bases of the junction unmatched. This CDR3 is 16 amino acids long. The DNA for the CDR3 is TGTGCCAGCAGCGTGAAAGCGGGAGCCGAGGGAGATACGCAGTATTTT. Its translation: CASSVKAGAEGDTQYF.